Detailed here is one TCR beta chain. Data came from immunoSEQ multiplex PCR; TCRdb stores just in-frame clones and leaves some out. The sample has 200,000 to 250,000 clones, roughly four fifths seen once. With V trimmed by 10 bases and J by 4 bases, 6 bases remained unmatched. CDR1 is MDHEN and CDR2 is SYDVKM in the germline V gene. The CDR3 covers 12 residues. This specimen comes from a study of blood T cell repertoires in COVID-19. The chain employs TRBV28 and TRBJ1-2; TRBD1 aligns across 7 bases. This TCR was recovered from a woman at least 80 years old with COVID-19, enrolled during active disease. The sequenced sample consisted of peripheral blood. The CDR3 DNA reads as TGTGCCACCCGGGGACAGTCCTATGGCTACACCTTC. Translation: CATRGQSYGYTF.